This T cell receptor (beta chain) appears in the sequencing data of a study of blood T cell repertoires in COVID-19. V shed 5 bases and J 7 bases; nucleotides not matched to a gene: 13. The germline V gene has CDR1 KGHSH and CDR2 LQKENI. The CDR3 is made up of 15 amino acids. Profiled with immunoSEQ multiplex PCR; TCRdb holds only in-frame clones, not every one. Seen here are hundreds of thousands of clones, 60% to 75% observed once, and the top ten hold around 3.4%. This clone is a singleton in its sample. This TCR came from a woman at least 80 years old with acute or convalescent COVID-19. This sequence joins TRBV18 and TRBJ2-5, with 7 nucleotides matching TRBD2. What was sequenced was peripheral blood. The CDR3 nucleotides read TGTGCCAGCTCAGGGGGACTACCGGAGTTCGGGACCCAGTACTTC. It yields the protein CASSGGLPEFGTQYF.